This T cell receptor (beta chain) was identified in a study of blood T cell repertoires in COVID-19. Study-wide background: Acute-phase and convalescent COVID-19 samples originated in the United States, Italy and Spain. PBMCs, B-cell-depleted T cells, or T cells provided the cDNA or gDNA that made up the material.

In the original processing: Quantification of nucleated cells was approximated via reference gene primer amplification. The repertoire was sequenced with immunoSEQ multiplex PCR; TCRdb's copy has only in-frame clones and lacks some. That table supplies the V and J calls and clone size; D and trimming were determined from the DNA. The sample comprises around 140,000 clones, over 70% of which are singletons, and 1.9% rests with the top ten. The V gene's germline CDR1 is SGHDN and CDR2 FVKESK. CDR3 length: 15 residues. With V trimmed by 4 bases and J by 1 base, 7 bases remained unmatched. The receptor was isolated from a woman in her sixties or seventies with acute or convalescent COVID-19. This chain uses TRBV14 with TRBJ2-7; TRBD2 aligns across 7 bases. The sample was peripheral blood. The CDR3 sequence is CASSPLGGRSYEQYF. CDR3 DNA: TGTGCCAGCAGCCCCCTTGGCGGGAGATCCTACGAGCAGTACTTC.